Following are 9 T cell receptor beta chains from one sample sequenced in a study of T cells in localized non-small cell lung cancer. Sequencing was performed with immunoSEQ multiplex PCR; in TCRdb, only in-frame clones are kept and a portion is missing. The sample lists approximately 140,000 clones; roughly 90% were seen once. The sample consisted of peripheral blood, taken before any cancer treatment. Every receptor here comes from a female donor older than 55 with stage I lung adenocarcinoma.

The chain has TRBV27 and TRBJ2-2, with D maybe TRBD1 (6 bases). Trimming removed 3 bases from V and 4 bases from J, with 15 bases in between. Per germline, CDR1 MNHEY and CDR2 SMNVEV (reference sequence). CDR3 length equals 16 residues. As DNA, the CDR3 is TGTGCCAGCAGTTTCTCCCCAGGGGCGGGCACCGGGGAGCTGTTTTTT. Its translation is CASSFSPGAGTGELFF.

Comments on this clone: The same CDR3 also results from other DNA sequences found in this sample. The V gene is TRBV5-4, the J gene TRBJ2-1, with TRBD2 matching over 13 bases. The CDR3 length is 16 residues. Germline CDR1 SGHNT, CDR2 YYREEE (reference sequence). V dropped 0 bases and J dropped 4; count of bases not matched to a gene: 1. The CDR3 DNA reads as TGTGCCAGCAGCTTGGGGGGACTAGCGGGATACAATGAGCAGTTCTTC. Encoded protein: CASSLGGLAGYNEQFF.

The chain couples TRBV19 to TRBJ2-3; TRBD2 matches at 11 bases. The CDR3 is made up of 14 amino acids. After removal of 3 bases from V and 6 bases from J, the junction contained 2 bases not matched to a gene. Germline lookup yields CDR1 LNHDA and CDR2 SQIVND (reference sequence). The CDR3 bases are TGTGCCAGTAGTATCAGGACTAGCGGGGATACGCAGTATTTT. Its protein product is CASSIRTSGDTQYF.

The chain is built from TRBV6-4 and TRBJ2-3; D may correspond to TRBD1 or TRBD2 (5 bases each). V lost 8 bases, J lost 1 base, and 10 bases lay in between. Looked up from germline, CDR1 is MRHNA and CDR2 is SNTAGT. This CDR3 contains 13 residues. The CDR3 sequence: CASLTGRTDTQYF. The CDR3 coding sequence is TGTGCCAGCCTCACGGGGCGCACAGATACGCAGTATTTT.

The chain has TRBV28 and TRBJ2-5; D remains ambiguous. Trimming stripped 3 bases from V and 2 bases from J, with 4 bases between. Germline V gene data show CDR1 as MDHEN and CDR2 as SYDVKM. The length of the CDR3 is 12 residues. The CDR3 is CASSLPQETQYF. DNA for the CDR3: TGTGCCAGCAGTTTGCCACAAGAGACCCAGTACTTC.

This clone showed up just once. This sequence joins TRBV27 and TRBJ2-1; D perhaps matches TRBD2 (5 bases). This CDR3 contains 14 residues. Germline loops: CDR1 MNHEY, CDR2 SMNVEV (reference sequence). Trimming left V 7 bases short and J 0 bases short, with 10 bases between. This CDR3 is CASTYRDSYNEQFF. Here the CDR3 DNA reads TGTGCCAGCACTTACCGGGACTCCTACAATGAGCAGTTCTTC.

This clone was seen a few times. The rearrangement uses TRBV7-6 and TRBJ2-1, with D uncertain. Germline V lookup: CDR1 SGHVS, CDR2 FNYEAQ. V dropped 1 base and J dropped 0 bases, with 4 bases sitting between them. This CDR3 is built from 14 residues. CDR3 loop: CASSLGGSYNEQFF. CDR3 nucleotide sequence: TGTGCCAGCAGCTTAGGGGGCTCCTACAATGAGCAGTTCTTC.

This chain links TRBV28 with TRBJ2-7, with 11 bases identical to TRBD1. Germline values: CDR1 MDHEN, CDR2 SYDVKM. The J segment lost 5 bases and the V segment lost 2 bases, leaving 8 bases of the junction unmatched. The CDR3 spans 16 residues. CDR3 in amino acids: CASSLLRGQGANEQYF. For the CDR3, the DNA is TGTGCCAGCAGTTTACTCCGTGGACAGGGGGCCAACGAGCAGTACTTC.

This clone occurred once. V gene TRBV5-1 combines with J gene TRBJ2-6; D gene unclear. This CDR3 is built from 19 residues. Between the trimmed V and J ends, which lost 1 base and 0 bases, there was a span of 17 bases. The V gene's germline CDR1 is SGHRS and CDR2 YFSETQ. CDR3 DNA: TGCGCCAGCAGCTTGTTGGTCAGCTTTAGTAGCTCTGGGGCCAACGTCCTGACTTTC. This translates into CASSLLVSFSSSGANVLTF.